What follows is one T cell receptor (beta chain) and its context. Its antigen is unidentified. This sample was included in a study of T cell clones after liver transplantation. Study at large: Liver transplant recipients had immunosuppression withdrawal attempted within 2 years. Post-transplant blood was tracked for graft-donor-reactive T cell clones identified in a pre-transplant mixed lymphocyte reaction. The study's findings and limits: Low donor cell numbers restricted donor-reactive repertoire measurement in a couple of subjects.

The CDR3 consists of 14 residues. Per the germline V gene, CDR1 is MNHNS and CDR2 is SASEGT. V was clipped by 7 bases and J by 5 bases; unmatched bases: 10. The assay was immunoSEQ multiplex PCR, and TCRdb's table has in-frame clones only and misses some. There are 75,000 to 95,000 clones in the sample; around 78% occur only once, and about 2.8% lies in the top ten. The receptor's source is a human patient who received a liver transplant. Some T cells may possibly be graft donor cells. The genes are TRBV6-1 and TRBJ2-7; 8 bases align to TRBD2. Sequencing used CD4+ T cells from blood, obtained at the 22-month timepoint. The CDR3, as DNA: TGTGCCAGCACGAGGACGGGGGGGTTCCACGAGCAGTACTTC. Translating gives CASTRTGGFHEQYF.